This T cell receptor beta chain was observed in a study of T cell responses to AZD1222 COVID-19 vaccine. Germline CDR1 reads MNHEY; CDR2 reads SVGAGI. The CDR3 runs to 14 residues. Trimming pared 5 bases from V and 1 base from J, leaving 10 bases between. Profiled with immunoSEQ multiplex PCR; TCRdb holds only in-frame clones, not every one. Among roughly 100,000 clones, roughly 82% were seen once, and the ten largest hold more than 4.5%. The sample consisted of peripheral blood, taken on day 0 of AZD1222 vaccination. The TCR sequence derives from an adult in good health. The chain uses TRBV6-5 and TRBJ2-3; possible D gene TRBD2, 5 bases. The CDR3 DNA reads TGTGCCAGCAGTAGGAAGAGGGGCACAGATACGCAGTATTTT. Amino acid sequence: CASSRKRGTDTQYF.